This is a list of T cell receptor beta chains from one sample in a study of T cell responses to AZD1222 COVID-19 vaccine. Assay: immunoSEQ multiplex PCR; the TCRdb copy retains only in-frame clones and omits some. The table has about 76,000 clones, roughly 90% seen once. Specimen: peripheral blood, collected on day 0 of MenACWY control vaccination. These receptors all come from an adult in good health. Each CDR3 is given with its conserved first and last residue. A D gene is named only where the DNA matches it firmly. Clone size, where shown, is once, few, many, or a class for clones that have expanded.

>.|TRBV28|.|TRBJ1-1
TGTGCCAGCAAATCGGGGGGGACTGAAGCTTTCTTT
CASKSGGTEAFF
>TRBD1|TRBV6-2/TRBV6-3|once|TRBJ2-5
TGTGCCAGCAGTTACCTTACAGGGGTAGAGACCCAGTACTTC
CASSYLTGVETQYF
>.|TRBV12-3/TRBV12-4|.|TRBJ1-2
TGTGCCAGCGGTCCTAACTATGGCTACACCTTC
CASGPNYGYTF
>.|TRBV6-5|.|TRBJ2-7
TGTGCCAGCAGTTACGGGCCGATACCCTCCTACGAGCAGTACTTC
CASSYGPIPSYEQYF
>.|TRBV28|.|TRBJ2-1
TGTGCCAGCAGCTCTCCGGGACTCAATGAGCAGTTCTTC
CASSSPGLNEQFF
>.|TRBV10-3|.|TRBJ1-5
TGTGCCACCAGGGAATATAGCAATCAGCCCCAGCATTTT
CATREYSNQPQHF
>.|TRBV7-7|.|TRBJ2-1
TGTGCCAGCAGCGCGTCACTCTACAATGAGCAGTTCTTC
CASSASLYNEQFF
>.|TRBV11-2|.|TRBJ2-1
TGTGCCAGCAGCTTAGAGTTTAGCGGAGGCTACAATGAGCAGTTCTTC
CASSLEFSGGYNEQFF
>.|TRBV10-3|.|TRBJ2-6
TGTGCCATCAGCGATGTTACTGGGGCCAACGTCCTGACTTTC
CAISDVTGANVLTF
>.|TRBV7-8|.|TRBJ1-1
TGTGCCAGCAGCTTTCGGGGCTCATTGATGAACACTGAAGCTTTCTTT
CASSFRGSLMNTEAFF
>TRBD2|TRBV6-4|.|TRBJ2-2
TGTGCCAGCAGTCCGTCAGCGGGAGTAGATACCGGGGAGCTGTTTTTT
CASSPSAGVDTGELFF
>.|TRBV11-2|.|TRBJ1-5
TGTGCCAGCAGCTTAGGGCGGTTGTCGGCCCAGCATTTT
CASSLGRLSAQHF
>.|TRBV11-2|.|TRBJ2-1
TGTGCCAGCAGCCTACAGGGGCTAGCGGGCAATGAGCAGTTCTTC
CASSLQGLAGNEQFF
>.|TRBV28|.|TRBJ1-4
TGTGCCAGCAAGCGGGGTGAAAAACTGTTTTTT
CASKRGEKLFF
>TRBD1|TRBV28|.|TRBJ1-2
TGTGCCAGCAGGAGACATCCGGGACAGGGTGGGAGGTATGGCTACACCTTC
CASRRHPGQGGRYGYTF
>TRBD2|TRBV24-1|.|TRBJ2-2
TGTGCCACCAGTGATGGGACTATCAAAGGAAACACCGGGGAGCTGTTTTTT
CATSDGTIKGNTGELFF
>TRBD1|TRBV9|.|TRBJ1-3
TGTGCCAGCAGCGTAGCTATGACAGGGTCATTAGGAAACACCATATATTTT
CASSVAMTGSLGNTIYF
>.|TRBV5-1|.|TRBJ2-1
TGCGCCAGCAGCCCCCGGGACTCCCTCTACAATGAGCAGTTCTTC
CASSPRDSLYNEQFF
>.|TRBV25-1|once|TRBJ2-7
TGTGCCACCTCTAACTCTGCCGAGCAGTACTTC
CATSNSAEQYF
>TRBD2|TRBV2|.|TRBJ2-1
TGTGCCAGCAGGGGACTAGCGGGAGTTGATGAGCAGTTCTTC
CASRGLAGVDEQFF
>.|TRBV18|.|TRBJ1-2
TGTGCCAGCTCACCACCGAGCGGACACTATGGCTACACCTTC
CASSPPSGHYGYTF
>.|TRBV19|.|TRBJ2-1
TGTGCCAGTAAGTCGGAGGGCCGGGGCGATGAGCAGTTCTTC
CASKSEGRGDEQFF
>.|TRBV10-3|.|TRBJ1-1
TGTGCCATCTCCGCAGGGGTTGGGGACACTGAAGCTTTCTTT
CAISAGVGDTEAFF
>.|TRBV6-5|.|TRBJ2-7
TGTGCCAGCGTCTCCTACGAGCAGTACTTC
CASVSYEQYF
>.|TRBV3-1/TRBV3-2|.|TRBJ1-6
TGTGCCAGCAGCCTCAGGGAGGATAATTCACCCCTCCACTTT
CASSLREDNSPLHF
>TRBD1|TRBV28|.|TRBJ2-7
TGTGCCAGCAGTGAGGCCCGGGGCAGGGGGCACTACGAGCAGTACTTC
CASSEARGRGHYEQYF
>.|TRBV29-1|.|TRBJ2-7
TGCAGCGTCCTAACCGGGACTGTCCCACTCCAGCAGTACTTC
CSVLTGTVPLQQYF
>TRBD1|TRBV5-1|few|TRBJ2-7
TGCGCCAGCAGCTGGACGGGACAGACCCCATACGAGCAGTACTTC
CASSWTGQTPYEQYF
>.|TRBV11-1|.|TRBJ1-1
TGTGCCAGCAGCACCCCTCAGGGGACCAACACTGAAGCTTTCTTT
CASSTPQGTNTEAFF
>.|TRBV11-3|.|TRBJ2-3
TGTGCCAGCAGCTTAGGATCTGGGGAGGTCGATACGCAGTATTTT
CASSLGSGEVDTQYF
>TRBD2|TRBV7-2|.|TRBJ2-1
TGTGCCAGCAGCTTAGTAGAAGCGGGAGGCACCTCCTACAATGAGCAGTTCTTC
CASSLVEAGGTSYNEQFF
>.|TRBV2|.|TRBJ1-4
TGTGCCAGCAGCCCGGGTCCAAATGAAAAACTGTTTTTT
CASSPGPNEKLFF
>.|TRBV10-1|.|TRBJ2-7
TGCGCCAGCAGTGAGTCCCAGGGGCCACCCTACGAGCAGTACTTC
CASSESQGPPYEQYF
>TRBD1|TRBV2|.|TRBJ2-5
TGTGCCACCAGCCCGGGACAGGGGACCCGAGGGACCCAGTACTTC
CATSPGQGTRGTQYF
>.|TRBV18|.|TRBJ2-7
TGTGCCAGCTCACCGGGCGGCGGCTACGAGCAGTACTTC
CASSPGGGYEQYF
>TRBD1|TRBV30|once|TRBJ1-2
TGTGCCTGGAGCCAGAGCCGACAGGGGGCGCGAGGCTACACCTTC
CAWSQSRQGARGYTF
>.|TRBV18|.|TRBJ2-5
TGTGCCAGCTCATCCGTCGACCAAGAGACCCAGTACTTC
CASSSVDQETQYF
>TRBD1|TRBV9|.|TRBJ1-2
TGTGCCAGCAGCGTCGCCGGGACAGGGTCTAGCGGCTACACCTTC
CASSVAGTGSSGYTF
>TRBD2|TRBV24-1|.|TRBJ2-1
TGTGCCACCAGTGACACCGGGACTAGCGGGGGGAATGAGCAGTTCTTC
CATSDTGTSGGNEQFF
>.|TRBV7-4|once|TRBJ2-1
TGTGCCAGCAGCTTATTGCAGTGCCCCTCCTACAATGAGCAGTTCTTC
CASSLLQCPSYNEQFF
>TRBD1|TRBV5-4|.|TRBJ2-3
TGTGCCAGCAGCTTGAGAGGGGGCGATACGCAGTATTTT
CASSLRGGDTQYF
>.|TRBV5-1|.|TRBJ2-3
TGCGCCAGCAGCTTGGCCCAAGATACGCAGTATTTT
CASSLAQDTQYF
>.|TRBV27|.|TRBJ2-5
TGTGCCAGCAGTTCCGTTGCGCCCCTACAGGGACCTCAAGAGACCCAGTACTTC
CASSSVAPLQGPQETQYF
>TRBD2|TRBV9|.|TRBJ2-2
TGTGCCAGCAGCCTACTAGCGGGAAACACCGGGGAGCTGTTTTTT
CASSLLAGNTGELFF
>.|TRBV5-3|.|TRBJ2-1
TGTGCCAGAAGCTTTTGTTCCAACGAGTACAATGAGCAGTTCTTC
CARSFCSNEYNEQFF
>.|TRBV19|.|TRBJ2-7
TGTGCCAGTAAGTTAGGCGGGCCAGGCTCAGCCTACGAGCAGTACTTC
CASKLGGPGSAYEQYF
>.|TRBV10-1|.|TRBJ2-3
TGCGCCAGCAGTGAGGCTAGCCCAACAGATACGCAGTATTTT
CASSEASPTDTQYF
>.|TRBV23-1|.|TRBJ2-5
TGCGCCAGCATAGTCTGCCAAGAGACCCAGTACTTC
CASIVCQETQYF
>TRBD1|TRBV5-6|.|TRBJ2-7
TGTGCCAGCAGCCGGGACAGGGCGAGCTCCTACGAGCAGTACTTC
CASSRDRASSYEQYF
>.|TRBV7-9|.|TRBJ2-7
TGTGCCAGCAGCTCACAGGCGACGGGGGAGCAGTACTTC
CASSSQATGEQYF